Included here is one T cell receptor beta chain sequence, with context. These data are taken from a study of response to subunit inactivated influenza vaccine. TCRdb itself ran the RT-PCR reads through MiXCR, one entry per CDR3 protein. This table has approximately 170,000 distinct CDR3 sequences, about 12% appearing once. The CDR3 contains 15 residues. CDR1 is MNHEY, CDR2 SVGAGI, per germline. The V and J ends lost 0 bases and 5 bases, in that order; junction bases with no gene match: 2. This sample was shared with a second study, whose subject was T cells expressing NK-cell markers. Turning to that study: With UMIs, 5'RACE template switching was used to make TCR beta cDNA. Each TCR beta repertoire originated in sorted T cells that were CD3+CD56+NKG2C+, CD3+CD56+NKG2C- or CD3+CD56-NKG2C+. HCMV seropositivity marked most of the eight sequenced donors; one was seronegative. CD8+ T cells in over 5 donors included dominant NKG2C+ clonotypes at 1.0-7.0%. In several donors, dominant clonotypes made up about 28.3-65% of CD3+CD56-NKG2C+ cells.

This TCR derives from a man aged 50-60 years who received an inactivated influenza vaccine. V is TRBV6-5 and J is TRBJ2-1, with 9 bases matching TRBD2. The material sequenced was CD8+ T cells sorted from PBMCs, taken about 13 days after vaccination. CDR3 DNA sequence: TGTGCCAGCAGTTACTCGCCTAGCGGGGACAATGAGCAGTTCTTC. This gives the protein CASSYSPSGDNEQFF.